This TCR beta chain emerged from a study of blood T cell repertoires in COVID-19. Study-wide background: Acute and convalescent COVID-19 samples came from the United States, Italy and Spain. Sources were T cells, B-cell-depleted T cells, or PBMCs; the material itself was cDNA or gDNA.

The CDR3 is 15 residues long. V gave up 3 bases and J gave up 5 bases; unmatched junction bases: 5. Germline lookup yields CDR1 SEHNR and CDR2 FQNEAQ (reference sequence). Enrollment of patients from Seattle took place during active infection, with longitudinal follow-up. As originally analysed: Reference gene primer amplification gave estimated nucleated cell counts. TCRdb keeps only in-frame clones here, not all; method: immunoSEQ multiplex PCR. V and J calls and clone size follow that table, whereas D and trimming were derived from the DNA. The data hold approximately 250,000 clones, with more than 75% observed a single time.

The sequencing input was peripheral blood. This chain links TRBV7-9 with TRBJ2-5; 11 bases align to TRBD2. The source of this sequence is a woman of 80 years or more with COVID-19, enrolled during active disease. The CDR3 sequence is CASSLTSGAGETQYF. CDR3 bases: TGTGCCAGCAGCTTGACTAGCGGGGCCGGGGAGACCCAGTACTTC.